These 15 T cell receptor beta chains share one sample of origin, sequenced in a study of cytomegalovirus exposure and HLA in healthy donors. The PCR contained 60 Vbeta and 13 Jbeta primers. Repertoires were generated with immunoSEQ multiplex PCR, while TCRdb's copy carries only in-frame clones and drops some. This sample has some 110,000 clones, with around 64% found just once. The specimen sequenced was PBMCs. These receptors were taken from a woman aged 30 to 39 in good health and CMV-seronegative.

In its sample, this clone was seen a few times. The chain links TRBV27 to TRBJ2-7; D may be TRBD2 (6 bases). Trimming left V 6 bases short and J 7 bases short, with 13 bases between. The CDR3 has 12 amino acids. CDR1 and CDR2 (germline): MNHEY, SMNVEV (reference sequence). The CDR3 coding sequence is TGTGCCAGCAGGTCGACTAGTTGGGAGCAGTACTTC. It encodes CASRSTSWEQYF.

The CDR3, as DNA: TGTGCCAGCAGTGAAACAGAGACTAACTATGGCTACACCTTC. Translating gives CASSETETNYGYTF. This rearrangement joins TRBV2 to TRBJ1-2; D remains unclear. Germline V gene sequence: CDR1 SNHLY, CDR2 FYNNEI. Trimming shortened V by 2 bases and J by 0 bases, and 7 bases separated the two germline ends. There are 14 residues in the CDR3.

The chain couples TRBV7-2 to TRBJ2-5, with 10 nucleotides matching TRBD2. This CDR3 has 16 amino acids. CDR1 is SGHTA and CDR2 is FQGNSA in the germline V gene. Trimming took 5 bases from V and 1 from J; bases not matched to a gene: 7. The CDR3 DNA reads TGTGCCAGCAGCGTCCCCAGCGGGAGGGGCCAAGAGACCCAGTACTTC. Protein product: CASSVPSGRGQETQYF.

This chain links TRBV4-1 with TRBJ2-1; 8 bases are a match to TRBD2. CDR3 length: 15 residues. Germline V gives CDR1 MGHRA, CDR2 YSYEKL. V lost 0 bases, J lost 7 bases, and 5 bases stayed unmatched. The CDR3 nucleotides are TGCGCCAGCAGCCAAGATGGGACTAGGCGGAATGAGCAGTTCTTC. Translation gives CASSQDGTRRNEQFF.

This chain connects TRBV19 to TRBJ2-5; 8 bases are a match to TRBD1. The CDR3 covers 17 residues. V trimming: 5 bases; J trimming: 2 bases; junction bases outside the gene matches: 13. In germline, CDR1 is LNHDA, CDR2 SQIVND (reference sequence). The DNA of the CDR3 is TGTGCCAGTAGTCCCGGGACAGGCCTACCTTTTCAAGAGACCCAGTACTTC. Encoded protein: CASSPGTGLPFQETQYF.

The V call is TRBV10-3, the J call TRBJ2-1, with 11 bases identical to TRBD2. CDR1 and CDR2 (germline): ENHRY, SYGVKD. The CDR3 extends over 16 amino acids. With V trimmed by 11 bases and J by 4 bases, 13 bases remained unmatched. The CDR3 region is CAARRSGTSGYNEQFF. DNA for the CDR3: TGTGCCGCAAGACGCTCAGGGACTAGCGGATACAATGAGCAGTTCTTC.

This chain uses TRBV11-2 with TRBJ2-1; TRBD2 might be the D (6 bases). This CDR3 spans 15 amino acids. Germline CDR1 and CDR2: SGHAT and FQNNGV. The V end was cut by 4 bases, the J end by 0 bases, with 10 bases between. The CDR3 region is CASSSRDSSYNEQFF. CDR3 nucleotides: TGTGCCAGCAGCTCACGGGACTCCTCCTACAATGAGCAGTTCTTC.

This chain links TRBV2 with TRBJ1-2, with D hard to call. Germline V lookup: CDR1 SNHLY, CDR2 FYNNEI. Trimming removed 6 bases at V and 2 bases at J, with 10 bases between. This CDR3 region has 13 residues. DNA for the CDR3: TGTGCCAGCAGCGTTGACAACAACTATGGCTACACCTTC. Its protein is CASSVDNNYGYTF. The full variable domain, completed using reference TRBV2 and TRBJ1-2, is EPEVTQTPSHQVTQMGQEVILRCVPISNHLYFYWYRQILGQKVEFLVSFYNNEISEKSEIFDDQFSVERPDGSNFTLKIRSTKLEDSAMYFCASSVDNNYGYTFGSGTRLTVV.

V is TRBV6-5 and J is TRBJ1-1; D not resolved. The V end lost 5 bases, the J end lost 0 bases, and 10 bases lay between the germline ends. This CDR3 has 14 residues. Germline V gene sequence: CDR1 MNHEY, CDR2 SVGAGI. This CDR3 is CASSRRRVNTEAFF. The DNA for the CDR3 is TGTGCCAGCAGTCGTCGGAGGGTGAACACTGAAGCTTTCTTT.

The rearrangement joins TRBV19 to TRBJ2-2; D might be TRBD2 (6 bases). This CDR3 spans 17 amino acids. V dropped 5 bases and J dropped 3 bases, with 19 bases sitting between them. CDR1 is LNHDA, CDR2 SQIVND, per germline (reference sequence). CDR3 DNA: TGTGCCAGTAGTGCCCACGGTAACGGGGGAGACACCGGGGAGCTGTTTTTT. Translated: CASSAHGNGGDTGELFF. Variable domain in full (rest from reference TRBV19 and TRBJ2-2): DGGITQSPKYLFRKEGQNVTLSCEQNLNHDAMYWYRQDPGQGLRLIYYSQIVNDFQKGDIAEGYSVSREKKESFPLTVTSAQKNPTAFYLCASSAHGNGGDTGELFFGEGSRLTVL.

This clone was picked up one time. V usage is TRBV7-9 and J usage is TRBJ1-1; TRBD1 agrees at 8 bases. Trimming took 5 bases from V and 0 from J; bases not matched to a gene: 2. Germline values: CDR1 SEHNR, CDR2 FQNEAQ (reference sequence). This CDR3 has 14 residues. As DNA, the CDR3 is TGTGCCAGCAGCCTGACAGGGGTGAACACTGAAGCTTTCTTT. This codes for CASSLTGVNTEAFF.

V and J are TRBV28 and TRBJ2-1, with 11 bases lining up with TRBD2. The V gene end was trimmed by 6 bases and the J gene end by 4 bases; junction bases not matched to a gene: 5. The CDR3 is 15 amino acids. Per germline, CDR1 MDHEN and CDR2 SYDVKM. This chain's CDR3 is CASSTSGSAYNEQFF. The CDR3 DNA sequence: TGTGCCAGCAGCACTAGCGGGAGCGCGTACAATGAGCAGTTCTTC.

The chain joins TRBV27 to TRBJ2-1; 9 bases match TRBD2. The CDR3 spans 15 residues. Germline CDR1 MNHEY, CDR2 SMNVEV (reference sequence). Trimming took 5 bases from V and 2 from J; bases not matched to a gene: 4. The chain's CDR3 is CASSPLAGTYNEQFF. CDR3 bases: TGTGCCAGCAGTCCCCTAGCGGGGACCTACAATGAGCAGTTCTTC.

The chain combines TRBV9 with TRBJ2-3, with D maybe TRBD1 (6 bases). The germline V and J ends were trimmed by 3 bases and 2 bases, with 13 bases remaining between them. Germline values: CDR1 SGDLS, CDR2 YYNGEE. This CDR3 is 15 amino acids long. CDR3 in DNA: TGTGCCAGCAGCGCCGGGACACCGATCACAGATACGCAGTATTTT. Translating it yields CASSAGTPITDTQYF.

The J gene is TRBJ1-5, the V gene TRBV2, with TRBD1 identical over 7 bases. CDR3 length equals 15 residues. Germline-derived CDR1 and CDR2 are SNHLY and FYNNEI. Trimming cost V 6 bases and J 3 bases; bases outside gene matches: 8. The CDR3 here is CASRVGQLINQPQHF. The CDR3 DNA follows: TGTGCCAGCAGGGTGGGACAGCTGATCAATCAGCCCCAGCATTTT.